The rows below give T cell receptor beta chains drawn from one sample of a study of cytomegalovirus exposure and HLA in healthy donors. Profiled with immunoSEQ multiplex PCR; TCRdb holds only in-frame clones, not every one. The sample lists some 200,000 clones, 76% seen once, with 0.63% in the top ten. The source material was PBMCs. These receptor sequences come from a man between 18 and 29 years old in good health and CMV-seronegative. Both conserved end residues are part of each CDR3. D genes are given only for firm matches. The listing skips clone size in some rows; elsewhere it reads once, few, many or a size class.

j_call cdr3_length v_call clone_size d_call cdr3_nt cdr3_aa
TRBJ2-2 15 TRBV7-2 NA TRBD2 TGTGCCAGGACTCCGGGACTAGCGAGAGGCGGGGAGCTGTTTTTT CARTPGLARGGELFF
TRBJ2-7 13 TRBV4-1 NA NA TGCGCCAGCAGCCAGATACAGGAGTACGAGCAGTACTTC CASSQIQEYEQYF
TRBJ2-5 14 TRBV5-1 NA TRBD1 TGCGCCAGCAGCTTTACAGGGGAAAGGGAGACCCAGTACTTC CASSFTGERETQYF
TRBJ2-3 13 TRBV29-1 NA TRBD2 TGCAGCGTGGTAGCGGGAGGAACAGATACGCAGTATTTT CSVVAGGTDTQYF
TRBJ1-1 13 TRBV6-4 few NA TGTGCCAGCAGTGAGTCCCGAGGGACTGAAGCTTTCTTT CASSESRGTEAFF
TRBJ2-1 16 TRBV2 few NA TGTGCCAGCACCGAACGAAGGAGGGCCGCCTACAATGAGCAGTTCTTC CASTERRRAAYNEQFF
TRBJ2-2 14 TRBV30 few TRBD1 TGTGCCTTCAACAGGGGCGCTTTTGGCGGGGAGCTGTTTTTT CAFNRGAFGGELFF
TRBJ1-1 13 TRBV6-1 NA NA TGTGCCAGCAGTGAAGACGGGAACACTGAAGCTTTCTTT CASSEDGNTEAFF
TRBJ2-1 13 TRBV30 NA NA TGTGCCTGGAGTGTAGGAGGGAAAAATGAGCAGTTCTTC CAWSVGGKNEQFF
TRBJ2-7 12 TRBV2 NA TRBD1 TGTGCCAGCAGGGACAGGGGGCACGAGCAGTACTTC CASRDRGHEQYF
TRBJ2-1 17 TRBV7-2 NA TRBD2 TGTGCCAGCAGCTTAGCCTCTAGCGGGAGAGCGTACAATGAGCAGTTCTTC CASSLASSGRAYNEQFF
TRBJ1-2 14 TRBV7-2 NA TRBD1 TGTGCCAGCAGCTACTGGGGTCAGGGGGCCGGCTACACCTTC CASSYWGQGAGYTF
TRBJ2-1 13 TRBV19 NA NA TGTGCCAGTAGTAGGGACAACTACAATGAGCAGTTCTTC CASSRDNYNEQFF
TRBJ1-4 16 TRBV11-2 few NA TGTGCCAGCAGCTTAGTAACTCGGCAGGGCTATGAAAAACTGTTTTTT CASSLVTRQGYEKLFF
TRBJ2-3 16 TRBV18 NA TRBD2 TGTGCCAGCTCACCGGGGACTAGCGGGGCGGGCGATACGCAGTATTTT CASSPGTSGAGDTQYF
TRBJ2-1 12 TRBV6-6 NA NA TGTGCCAGCAGCCCGGTTAGCAATGAGCAGTTCTTC CASSPVSNEQFF
TRBJ2-7 15 TRBV6-5 few NA TGTGCCAGCAGCCCCGAGGGAGGTCGGGCCTACGAGCAGTACTTC CASSPEGGRAYEQYF
TRBJ2-1 16 TRBV28 NA NA TGTGCCAGCGCAGTTTTTGGGGACTCAACATACAATGAGCAGTTCTTC CASAVFGDSTYNEQFF
TRBJ1-1 15 TRBV7-9 NA TRBD1 TGTGCCAGCAGCGCAAGGGGACAGGGGAACACTGAAGCTTTCTTT CASSARGQGNTEAFF
TRBJ2-7 14 TRBV7-8 NA TRBD1 TGTGCCAGCAGCCGATTGACAGGGGTATACGAGCAGTACTTC CASSRLTGVYEQYF
TRBJ1-5 15 TRBV28 NA NA TGTGCCAGCAGTTTAATAGTTGTAAGCAATCAGCCCCAGCATTTT CASSLIVVSNQPQHF
TRBJ1-5 14 TRBV7-9 once TRBD1 TGTGCCAGCAGCCGGGACAGGGGGCCCCAGCCCCAGCATTTT CASSRDRGPQPQHF
TRBJ2-3 13 TRBV5-4 NA NA TGTGCCAGCAGTTCCAGCGGCACAGATACGCAGTATTTT CASSSSGTDTQYF
TRBJ2-2 15 TRBV5-8 NA TRBD1 TGTGCCAGCAGCTCGGGGACAGGCCACACCGGGGAGCTGTTTTTT CASSSGTGHTGELFF
TRBJ1-5 16 TRBV5-5 NA NA TGTGCCAGCAGCCCGACCTCGGGGGGGGCTTATCAGCCCCAGCATTTT CASSPTSGGAYQPQHF
TRBJ2-5 15 TRBV5-6 NA NA TGTGCCAGCAGCACGAAAAGAGGGGACAAGGAGACCCAGTACTTC CASSTKRGDKETQYF
TRBJ1-3 15 TRBV15 NA NA TGTGCCACCAGCATAGGGAGGGACTCTGGAAACACCATATATTTT CATSIGRDSGNTIYF
TRBJ2-7 13 TRBV28 few NA TGTGCCAGCAGTTTCACATCCTCCTACGAGCAGTACTTC CASSFTSSYEQYF
TRBJ2-7 14 TRBV6-1 NA NA TGTGCCAGCAGTGAAATGGGGCCCTCCTACGAGCAGTACTTC CASSEMGPSYEQYF
TRBJ2-3 15 TRBV29-1 NA TRBD1 TGCAGCGCCCCAGGGGGACAGGGGCTGTCAGATACGCAGTATTTT CSAPGGQGLSDTQYF
TRBJ1-2 14 TRBV6-1 NA NA TGTGCCAGCAGTGGTCAGACACCCTTCTATGGCTACACCTTC CASSGQTPFYGYTF
TRBJ1-2 15 TRBV5-1 NA TRBD1 TGCGCCAGCAGCCCCCGACAGGGAAGTACTAGCGGCTACACCTTC CASSPRQGSTSGYTF
TRBJ1-3 16 TRBV4-2 NA NA TGTGCCAGCAGCCAGGCCCCTAGTGTCTCTGGAAACACCATATATTTT CASSQAPSVSGNTIYF
TRBJ1-1 16 TRBV5-1 NA NA TGCGCCAGCAGCTTGCAGGGTCTCAAGATGAACACTGAAGCTTTCTTT CASSLQGLKMNTEAFF
TRBJ2-5 15 TRBV11-2 NA NA TGTGCCAGCAGCTTATTTTTGGGACTCCAAGAGACCCAGTACTTC CASSLFLGLQETQYF
TRBJ2-1 16 TRBV5-1 once TRBD2 TGCGCCAGCAGCTTGGTTTCCAGCGGGACGAAAAATGAGCAGTTCTTC CASSLVSSGTKNEQFF
TRBJ1-1 14 TRBV11-2 once TRBD1 TGTGCCAGCAGTCCCGGGACAGGGGATTTGAAAGCTTTCTTT CASSPGTGDLKAFF
TRBJ1-1 14 TRBV5-6 NA TRBD1 TGTGCCAGCAGCCTGGATCCGGGACAGGGGAGGGCTTTCTTT CASSLDPGQGRAFF
TRBJ2-3 17 TRBV14 NA NA TGTGCCAGCAGCCAAGACTTTGGGGGCGGCAGCACAGATACGCAGTATTTT CASSQDFGGGSTDTQYF
TRBJ1-5 14 TRBV9 NA NA TGTGCCAGCAGCGCGACAGTTAGCAATCAGCCCCAGCATTTT CASSATVSNQPQHF
TRBJ2-7 17 TRBV14 NA NA TGTGCCAGCAGCCAAGATACCGGGGGAGTTTATTCCTACGAGCAGTACTTC CASSQDTGGVYSYEQYF
TRBJ2-5 14 TRBV6-1 NA NA TGTGCCAGTACTAGATTTGGTTCCCAAGAGACCCAGTACTTC CASTRFGSQETQYF
TRBJ2-1 18 TRBV5-1 once TRBD2 TGCGCCAGCAGCTTCGCGACTAGCGGCCCTACCTCCTACAATGAGCAGTTCTTC CASSFATSGPTSYNEQFF
TRBJ2-7 13 TRBV19 NA NA TGTGCCAGTAGTCCCAGGGGCCGGGACGAGCAGTACTTC CASSPRGRDEQYF
TRBJ2-7 17 TRBV4-1 NA TRBD2 TGCGCCAGCAGCCAAGATAGGCCGGGAGGCCAATCCTACGAGCAGTACTTC CASSQDRPGGQSYEQYF
TRBJ2-2 15 TRBV5-1 few NA TGCGCCAGCAGCTCAACAGGGAGTGGGGCCGGGGAGCTGTTTTTT CASSSTGSGAGELFF
TRBJ2-1 12 TRBV7-6 NA NA TGTGCCAGCAGCTTAGAACGAGCTGAGCAGTTCTTC CASSLERAEQFF
TRBJ2-3 12 TRBV7-9 NA NA TGTGCCAGCAGCTTAGCCCTTTATACGCAGTATTTT CASSLALYTQYF
TRBJ2-4 14 TRBV19 NA TRBD2 TGTGCCAGTAGGTGGGAGGGAGGATTCGGCATTCAGTACTTC CASRWEGGFGIQYF
TRBJ1-2 11 TRBV9 NA NA TGTGCCACCACAGGGAGGGATGGCTACACCTTC CATTGRDGYTF
TRBJ2-1 15 TRBV9 NA NA TGTGCCAGCAGCGTAGACAGGTTCTCCTACAATGAGCAGTTCTTC CASSVDRFSYNEQFF